This TCR beta chain was captured by sequencing in a study of shared clonotypes between healthy human individuals. At the level of the study: Each donor's CD4 naive and CD4 memory cells filled three plates apiece, CD8 naive two, and CD8 memory one.

Measured with immunoSEQ multiplex PCR; TCRdb has only the in-frame clones, and not every one. The table includes around 2,000,000 clones, 90% to 95% detected once. The study's findings and limits: Shared clonotypes: roughly 4.5% naive CD4, about 3.3% naive CD8, about 2.4% memory CD4, 0.4% memory CD8. It was expected that sequencing depth would affect clonotype sharing among donors. Few donors restricted represented genetic and exposure-history diversity.

The V and J ends lost 6 bases and 0 bases respectively, with 15 bases between them. Germline-derived CDR1 and CDR2 are MNHEY and SMNVEV (reference sequence). The CDR3 sequence is 15 residues long. This clone has just one count. Its antigen is not identified. At the DNA level, this CDR3 is encoded by other sequences in the same sample as well. Specimen: naive CD4+ T cells sorted from blood. Subset defined: CD45RA+ positively selected. This clonotype was sampled from a man aged 18 to 35 in good health. The rearrangement links TRBV27 to TRBJ2-7; D gene ambiguous. This chain's CDR3 is CASSPGRASSYEQYF. The CDR3 coding sequence is TGTGCCAGCAGCCCTGGTAGGGCATCCTCCTACGAGCAGTACTTC.